This T cell receptor beta chain derives from a study of CD8 T cells in Susac syndrome (dated by TCRdb to the late 2010s). In terms of the full investigation: Repertoire sequencing was used to test whether CD8+ T cell activation and differentiation in Susac syndrome was antigen driven. The clonality of the CD8+ T cell repertoire was compared across around twelve healthy donors, roughly 14 Susac syndrome patients and about 15 multiple sclerosis patients. Points the paper makes about the study in general: The TCR sequencing and HLA analysis was acknowledged to have included a relatively small number of individuals.

RNA was extracted using the RNeasy kit, and roughly 0.5 to 1 microgram was reverse transcribed with random hexamers. The immunoSEQ multiplex PCR assay, covering 54 Vbeta and 13 Jbeta segments, was used to amplify TCR beta CDR3 regions. Bias from PCR amplification was corrected by using a synthetic template baseline for primer optimization and for computational correction. In the source study's methods: Reads were annotated to V, D and J genes per IMGT and analyzed with immunoSEQ Analyzer, keeping only productive sequences. To calculate clonality, Shannon entropy was normalized by log2 of the number of productive unique sequences and then subtracted from one. For each patient and control, public and private clones were evaluated among the 100 most prevalent clones. Clones were defined as Susac-specific if absent from the healthy and MS cohorts, from 1052 published viral clones and from other ImmuneACCESS disease sequences. The public reads were reanalyzed by TCRdb: fastp trimming at Q25, MiXCR alignment, in-frame beta chains only. One record per CDR3 amino acid sequence lists the most common genes and DNA. The V and J calls and clone size come from TCRdb's table, not from the authors' own analysis. The sample table holds some 120,000 distinct CDR3 sequences, of which approximately 93% were seen once. The ten most abundant clones make up roughly 0.31% of the sample.

Trimming leaves V shorter by 1 base and J shorter by 4 bases, with the junction holding 6 bases beyond the gene matches. CDR1 and CDR2, looked up from the germline V gene (reference sequence), are SEHNR and FQNEAQ. Including cysteine and phenylalanine, the CDR3 has 15 amino acids. The only DNA kept is the CDR3, 45 bases in frame from the first base. Points on this clonotype: Its antigen is currently not known. No base quality information exists; no much larger clone differs at one position.

Peripheral blood CD8+ and CD4+ T cells from healthy donors, Susac syndrome patients and multiple sclerosis patients were profiled using high-throughput TCR beta sequencing. Treatment-naive patients with stable or active relapsing-remitting disease fulfilling revised McDonald criteria were used as multiple sclerosis controls. CD8+ TEMRA cells were enriched by FACS, while bulk CD8+ and CD4+ T cells were purified by magnetic negative isolation. Blood was drawn into EDTA tubes, processed within 24 hours, and PBMCs were isolated by density gradient centrifugation. PBMCs intended for TCR sequencing were cryopreserved in liquid nitrogen and thawed later in a water bath at 37 degrees C. The sorted or isolated CD4+, CD8+ and CD8+ TEMRA cells had a purity of 90% or higher.

The V and J segments used are TRBV7-9 and TRBJ1-2, with 7 bases matching TRBD1. Sequencing was performed on CD8+ T cells from PBMCs. This clonotype was sampled from a human donor with multiple sclerosis. The nucleotide sequence is TGTGCCAGCAGCTTAGGGACAGGACAGAGCTATGGCTACACCTTC. Translated, this gives CASSLGTGQSYGYTF.